This T cell receptor (beta chain) comes out of a study of cytomegalovirus exposure and HLA in healthy donors. Study information: Among the approximately 400 genotyped donors, 65% to 90% were placed in the Caucasian-associated ancestry cluster.

The PCR was carried out with 60 Vbeta primers and 13 Jbeta primers. Repertoires were generated with immunoSEQ multiplex PCR, while TCRdb's copy carries only in-frame clones and drops some. The sample consists of more than 140,000 clones, approximately 80% of them appearing once. The study's findings and limits: Exclusion as indistinguishable affected some V segments, including TRBV6-2 and TRBV6-3. TCR beta chains associated with HLA were, in a later analysis, more clonally expanded than equally common others. A few CMV-associated chains proved CMV antigen-specific in vitro.

Details on this clone: Its antigen is not identified.

CDR1 is MGHRA, CDR2 YSYEKL, per germline. The CDR3 extends over 16 amino acids. After removal of 4 bases from V and 1 base from J, the junction contained 9 bases not matched to a gene. Sequenced: PBMCs. The chain employs TRBV4-1 and TRBJ2-5, with TRBD1 matching 7 bases. This receptor was taken from a man aged 25-45 years in good health and CMV-seropositive. CDR3 nucleotides: TGCGCCAGCAGCCTTAAGGGGGCGCAAATCCAAGAGACCCAGTACTTC. Translation: CASSLKGAQIQETQYF.